This entry features one TCR beta chain sequence. Original handling: Nucleated cell number was recorded as an estimate derived from reference gene primer amplification. Clones were read by immunoSEQ multiplex PCR, and TCRdb kept only the in-frame ones, dropping some. V, J and clone size derive from that table, while D and trimming were established from the DNA sequence. The table lists tens of thousands of clones, approximately 81% of them singletons. This record belongs to a study of blood T cell repertoires in COVID-19. As for the study in general: Specimens from acute and convalescent COVID-19 originated in the United States, Italy and Spain. T cells, B-cell-depleted T cells, or PBMCs supplied cDNA or gDNA.

Patients from Seattle were sampled longitudinally, starting during active infection. Material for sequencing was peripheral blood. The sequence derives from a woman of 80 years or more with COVID-19, enrolled during active disease.

As DNA, the CDR3 is TGTGCCAGCAGTCCAATGGGAGCGGGAGGGAAGGATACGCAGTATTTT. Translated: CASSPMGAGGKDTQYF. The chain employs TRBV27 and TRBJ2-3, with 10 bases matching TRBD2. V dropped 5 bases and J dropped 6; count of bases not matched to a gene: 11. The CDR3 contains 16 residues. Germline CDR1 MNHEY, CDR2 SMNVEV (reference sequence).